Listed below are T cell receptor beta chains from one sample, sequenced in a study of cytomegalovirus exposure and HLA in healthy donors. Only in-frame clones appear in the TCRdb table, and some are missing; sequencing was by immunoSEQ multiplex PCR. The sample has 150,000 to 170,000 clones, around 74% seen once. The sequenced sample was PBMCs. The receptors were gathered from a man younger than 30 in good health and CMV-seronegative. Both conserved end residues are part of each CDR3. Each record gives: clone size, J gene, V gene, D gene, CDR3 protein, CDR3 DNA. A D gene is named only where the DNA matches it firmly. Only some rows state a clone size, as once, few, many or a class for expanded clones.

. | TRBJ2-7 | TRBV7-9 | . | CASSFTGREQYF | TGTGCCAGCAGCTTTACGGGGAGGGAGCAGTACTTC
. | TRBJ1-3 | TRBV7-2 | TRBD1 | CASSAGTGVGNTIYF | TGTGCCAGCAGCGCTGGGACAGGGGTAGGAAACACCATATATTTT
few | TRBJ2-1 | TRBV6-6 | TRBD2 | CATSPAGGDNEQFF | TGTGCCACCTCGCCAGCGGGAGGGGACAATGAGCAGTTCTTC
few | TRBJ2-5 | TRBV27 | . | CASSTLGQGRETQYF | TGTGCCAGCAGTACCCTAGGGCAGGGAAGGGAGACCCAGTACTTC
. | TRBJ2-5 | TRBV6-1 | . | CASSELWRDGRETQYF | TGTGCCAGCAGTGAATTGTGGCGGGACGGTCGGGAGACCCAGTACTTC
. | TRBJ1-4 | TRBV29-1 | . | CSGVGSNEKLFF | TGCAGCGGCGTGGGCTCTAATGAAAAACTGTTTTTT
. | TRBJ2-7 | TRBV10-3 | TRBD1 | CAISESRQGSGEQYF | TGTGCCATCAGTGAGTCGAGACAGGGGTCCGGCGAGCAGTACTTC
. | TRBJ2-3 | TRBV6-5 | . | CATHTGSSTDTQYF | TGTGCCACACATACAGGGAGCAGCACAGATACGCAGTATTTT
. | TRBJ2-1 | TRBV19 | . | CASNQYGSPNEQFF | TGTGCCAGTAATCAATACGGGAGCCCCAATGAGCAGTTCTTC
few | TRBJ2-7 | TRBV4-3 | . | CASSQEARRGYEQYF | TGCGCCAGCAGCCAAGAGGCGCGCAGGGGTTACGAGCAGTACTTC
few | TRBJ2-3 | TRBV6-4 | TRBD2 | CASSEGTSGTDTQYF | TGTGCCAGCAGTGAGGGGACTAGCGGCACAGATACGCAGTATTTT
. | TRBJ2-1 | TRBV27 | . | CASRRVALRNEQFF | TGTGCCTCACGGAGGGTCGCCCTTCGGAATGAGCAGTTCTTC
. | TRBJ1-5 | TRBV18 | TRBD1 | CASSPQGGTGDNQPQHF | TGTGCCAGCTCACCACAGGGTGGGACAGGGGACAATCAGCCCCAGCATTTT
few | TRBJ2-7 | TRBV6-1 | TRBD1 | CASRGDRAPYEQYF | TGTGCCAGCAGGGGGGACAGGGCCCCCTACGAGCAGTACTTC
. | TRBJ2-3 | TRBV9 | . | CASSVAGLAASTDTQYF | TGTGCCAGCAGCGTAGCAGGCCTAGCAGCTAGCACAGATACGCAGTATTTT
once | TRBJ1-6 | TRBV30 | TRBD1 | CAWSGTGGGSPLHF | TGTGCCTGGAGTGGGACAGGGGGCGGCTCACCCCTCCACTTT
. | TRBJ2-5 | TRBV27 | TRBD2 | CASSSSERGETQYF | TGTGCCAGCAGTTCCTCGGAGCGGGGGGAGACCCAGTACTTC
. | TRBJ1-6 | TRBV7-8 | . | CASSLGSGSYNSPLHF | TGTGCCAGCAGCTTAGGTTCAGGCAGTTATAATTCACCCCTCCACTTT
few | TRBJ2-2 | TRBV10-2 | TRBD2 | CASRTSGSLAGELFF | TGCGCCAGTAGGACTAGCGGGAGCCTGGCCGGGGAGCTGTTTTTT
. | TRBJ2-5 | TRBV28 | TRBD2 | CASSSGGGMETQYF | TGTGCCAGCAGTTCGGGAGGTGGGATGGAGACCCAGTACTTC
. | TRBJ2-1 | TRBV4-3 | TRBD2 | CASSQDGTSGGDEQFF | TGCGCCAGCAGCCAAGATGGGACTAGCGGGGGGGATGAGCAGTTCTTC
. | TRBJ2-7 | TRBV7-9 | . | CASSPGSVSYEQYF | TGTGCCAGCAGCCCAGGGTCAGTTTCCTACGAGCAGTACTTC
. | TRBJ2-7 | TRBV6-5 | TRBD2 | CASSYQGLAFSYEQYF | TGTGCCAGCAGTTATCAGGGACTAGCCTTCTCCTACGAGCAGTACTTC
few | TRBJ1-1 | TRBV20-1 | . | CSARANTEAFF | TGCAGTGCTAGAGCAAACACTGAAGCTTTCTTT
. | TRBJ2-7 | TRBV6-4 | TRBD2 | CASRAQFTSGREVYEQYF | TGTGCCAGCAGAGCACAGTTCACTAGCGGGAGGGAGGTATACGAGCAGTACTTC
. | TRBJ2-3 | TRBV27 | TRBD1 | CASSPGQGADTQYF | TGTGCCAGCAGTCCGGGACAGGGAGCAGATACGCAGTATTTT
. | TRBJ2-7 | TRBV28 | . | CASSLLGGYEQYF | TGTGCCAGCAGTTTATTAGGGGGATACGAGCAGTACTTC
. | TRBJ2-1 | TRBV19 | TRBD1 | CASSIDPDRGLYNEQFF | TGTGCCAGTAGTATAGATCCCGACAGGGGTTTATACAATGAGCAGTTCTTC
few | TRBJ1-4 | TRBV5-5 | . | CASSPTSDGGKKLFF | TGTGCCAGCAGCCCGACCAGTGACGGAGGGAAAAAACTGTTTTTT
. | TRBJ1-5 | TRBV15 | . | CATSKNRSPQHF | TGTGCCACCAGCAAGAACAGGAGCCCCCAGCATTTT
once | TRBJ2-1 | TRBV5-1 | . | CASSLAVGVQAPYNEQFF | TGCGCCAGCAGCTTGGCCGTCGGGGTCCAGGCACCCTACAATGAGCAGTTCTTC
. | TRBJ2-1 | TRBV7-9 | TRBD2 | CASSTLWTSREYNEQFF | TGTGCCAGCAGCACCTTGTGGACTAGCCGAGAATACAATGAGCAGTTCTTC
few | TRBJ2-7 | TRBV5-8 | TRBD1 | CASNPGTGGSTGQYF | TGTGCCAGCAACCCCGGGACAGGGGGTAGTACGGGGCAGTACTTC
. | TRBJ1-1 | TRBV10-3 | TRBD1 | CAISSDRREAFF | TGTGCCATCAGTTCGGACAGGCGTGAAGCTTTCTTT
. | TRBJ1-2 | TRBV6-1 | . | CASSVTGGGSYGYTF | TGTGCCAGCAGTGTTACGGGGGGGGGCAGCTATGGCTACACCTTC
. | TRBJ2-2 | TRBV28 | TRBD2 | CASSLAVGLGSTGELFF | TGTGCCAGCAGTTTAGCTGTGGGACTAGGGTCTACCGGGGAGCTGTTTTTT
. | TRBJ1-1 | TRBV7-2 | TRBD1 | CASSLGTGGFRMNTEAFF | TGTGCCAGCAGCTTAGGGACAGGAGGTTTTCGGATGAACACTGAAGCTTTCTTT
. | TRBJ2-2 | TRBV9 | TRBD2 | CATGGVAGELFF | TGTGCCACCGGGGGGGTGGCCGGGGAGCTGTTTTTT
once | TRBJ2-1 | TRBV29-1 | TRBD2 | CSVEVTSGSDEQFF | TGCAGCGTTGAAGTAACTAGCGGGAGCGATGAGCAGTTCTTC
. | TRBJ2-1 | TRBV7-9 | . | CASSSPTDRLEFF | TGTGCCAGCAGCTCTCCCACAGACAGGTTGGAGTTCTTC
. | TRBJ1-2 | TRBV5-1 | TRBD1 | CASSPDRGNGYTF | TGCGCCAGCAGCCCGGACAGGGGCAATGGCTACACCTTC
. | TRBJ2-1 | TRBV11-2 | TRBD2 | CASSPPGLAGGDNEQFF | TGTGCCAGCAGCCCCCCGGGACTAGCGGGAGGGGACAATGAGCAGTTCTTC
. | TRBJ2-6 | TRBV6-1 | TRBD2 | CASSGRGSGANVLTF | TGTGCCAGCAGCGGGAGGGGCTCTGGGGCCAACGTCCTGACTTTC
. | TRBJ2-7 | TRBV25-1 | . | CASSEREFEQYF | TGTGCCAGTTCTGAACGGGAGTTCGAGCAGTACTTC
. | TRBJ2-7 | TRBV4-3 | . | CASSQGGERDYEQYF | TGCGCCAGCAGCCAAGGAGGCGAGCGAGACTACGAGCAGTACTTC
. | TRBJ2-6 | TRBV19 | . | CASSPSGANVLTF | TGTGCCAGTAGTCCATCTGGGGCCAACGTCCTGACTTTC
. | TRBJ2-7 | TRBV5-4 | . | CASSWEQRAGLQQYF | TGTGCCAGCAGCTGGGAACAGCGGGCCGGGCTACAGCAGTACTTC
. | TRBJ2-3 | TRBV28 | . | CASSLGMTSQGSQYF | TGTGCCAGCAGTTTAGGAATGACTAGTCAAGGGTCGCAGTATTTT
. | TRBJ2-7 | TRBV19 | TRBD2 | CASSIVAGGLDEQYF | TGTGCCAGTAGTATAGTAGCGGGAGGGCTGGACGAGCAGTACTTC
. | TRBJ2-2 | TRBV5-4 | . | CASSSGAGLGTGELFF | TGTGCCAGCAGCTCCGGGGCGGGGCTCGGCACCGGGGAGCTGTTTTTT
. | TRBJ2-7 | TRBV4-1 | TRBD1 | CASSPLGTGALHEQYF | TGCGCCAGCAGCCCCCTAGGGACAGGGGCCCTCCACGAGCAGTACTTC
. | TRBJ2-3 | TRBV9 | TRBD2 | CASNPSGRAPDTQYF | TGTGCCAGCAACCCTAGCGGGAGGGCCCCAGATACGCAGTATTTT
. | TRBJ2-7 | TRBV4-3 | TRBD2 | CASSQERDSGYEQYF | TGCGCCAGCAGCCAAGAACGGGATAGCGGGTACGAGCAGTACTTC
few | TRBJ2-7 | TRBV18 | . | CASSHGQYEQYF | TGTGCCAGCTCTCACGGACAGTACGAGCAGTACTTC